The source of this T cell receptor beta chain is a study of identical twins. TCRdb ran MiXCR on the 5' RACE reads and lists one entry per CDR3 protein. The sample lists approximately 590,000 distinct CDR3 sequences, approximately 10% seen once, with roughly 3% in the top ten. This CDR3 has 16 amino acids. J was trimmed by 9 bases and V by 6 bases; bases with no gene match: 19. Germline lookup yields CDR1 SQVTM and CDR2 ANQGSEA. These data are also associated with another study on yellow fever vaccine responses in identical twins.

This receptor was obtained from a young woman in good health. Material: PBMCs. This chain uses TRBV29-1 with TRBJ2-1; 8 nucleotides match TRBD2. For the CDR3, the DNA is TGCAGCGTCCAGACCCATGATAGCGGGGTTGTTTTTGAGCAGTTCTTC. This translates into CSVQTHDSGVVFEQFF.